This passage covers 9 T cell receptor beta chains from one sample sequenced in a study of T-cell reconstitution after alpha-beta-depleted transplantation in children. TCRbeta library construction was performed incorporating unique molecular identifiers. Each CDR3 protein is one row after TCRdb ran MiXCR on the PCR reads. The table records roughly 220,000 distinct CDR3 sequences, approximately 8% of them present only once. The material sequenced was PBMCs, mostly from graft donor cells, taken 360 days after TCRalphabeta/CD19-depleted stem cell transplant. Every receptor here comes from a male patient between 2 and 10 years old who had a stem cell transplant for acute myeloid leukemia, so the T cells may come from the graft donor.

There are many counts of this clonotype. This CDR3 is CASSRELGNQPQHF. In nucleotides, the CDR3 is TGTGCCAGCAGCCGGGAGCTAGGCAATCAGCCCCAGCATTTT. The chain is built from TRBV7-8 and TRBJ1-5; no clear D gene. This CDR3 comprises 14 residues. Trimming took off 5 bases at V and 2 bases at J, with 10 bases between the two ends. CDR1 and CDR2 (germline): SGHVS, FQNEAQ.

V usage is TRBV12-3 or TRBV12-4 and J usage is TRBJ2-7; no clear D. V was pared by 5 bases and J by 0 bases, with 11 bases between. The CDR3 totals 14 residues. The CDR3 loop reads CASSTSEDSYEQYF. The CDR3 DNA reads TGTGCCAGCAGTACTTCAGAAGACTCCTACGAGCAGTACTTC.

This chain connects TRBV4-3 to TRBJ2-1; no clear D gene. Germline V gene sequence: CDR1 LGHNA, CDR2 YSLEER. CDR3 length: 15 residues. With 3 bases removed from V and 4 bases from J, the gap between germline ends came to 13 bases. The CDR3 is CASSHRNRPYNEQFF. The CDR3, as DNA: TGCGCCAGCAGCCACCGTAATCGCCCATACAATGAGCAGTTCTTC.

This sequence joins TRBV7-2 and TRBJ2-5; D remains unclear. Trimming removed 1 base at V and 3 bases at J, with 12 bases between. From germline, CDR1 is SGHTA and CDR2 FQGNSA. The CDR3 sequence is 15 residues long. The CDR3 DNA is TGTGCCAGCAGCTTAGATCGGGTCAGCAAAGAGACCCAGTACTTC. Encoded protein: CASSLDRVSKETQYF.

The genes are TRBV7-9 and TRBJ1-1, with 7 bases identical to TRBD1. Germline values: CDR1 SEHNR, CDR2 FQNEAQ (reference sequence). With V trimmed by 5 bases and J by 6 bases, 9 bases remained unmatched. The CDR3 loop spans 14 amino acids. The CDR3 nucleotides are TGTGCCAGCAGCCCGCGCGGGACAGTATCTGAAGCTTTCTTT. This gives the protein CASSPRGTVSEAFF. The complete variable domain, with remaining parts taken from reference TRBV7-9 and TRBJ1-1, reads DTGVSQNPRHKITKRGQNVTFRCDPISEHNRLYWYRQTLGQGPEFLTYFQNEAQLEKSRLLSDRFSAERPKGSFSTLEIQRTEQGDSAMYLCASSPRGTVSEAFFGQGTRLTVV.

This clonotype showed up just once. This may come from a read error, since a much larger clone is one base off. The conserved phenylalanine or tryptophan is not found at the CDR3 terminus, so this likely reflects a read error. This rearrangement joins TRBV5-1 to TRBJ2-7; TRBD1 agrees at 9 bases. CDR1 and CDR2 (germline): SGHRS, YFSETQ. The CDR3 has 14 amino acids. V was clipped by 4 bases and J by 3 bases; unmatched bases: 5. The CDR3 is CASSQSGQGYEQYL. As DNA, the CDR3 is TGCGCCAGCAGCCAATCGGGACAGGGCTACGAGCAGTACTTG.

This clonotype was recorded at least ten times. The chain carries TRBV5-1 and TRBJ1-5; weak D call: TRBD1 (5 bases). V was shortened by 0 bases and J by 8 bases, with 9 bases between the two germline ends. This CDR3 is 13 amino acids long. CDR1 is SGHRS and CDR2 is YFSETQ in the germline V gene. CDR3 DNA: TGCGCCAGCAGCTTGGCAGGGTATGAGCCCCAGCATTTT. Its translation is CASSLAGYEPQHF.

In its sample, this clonotype was seen many times. The chain has TRBV10-3 and TRBJ2-1, with 9 bases aligning to TRBD2. The CDR3 is made up of 15 amino acids. The trim removed 2 bases at V and 5 bases at J, leaving 4 bases unmatched. Germline V gene sequence: CDR1 ENHRY, CDR2 SYGVKD. CDR3: CAISEPLAGDNEQFF. As DNA, the CDR3 is TGTGCCATCAGTGAGCCCTTAGCGGGGGACAATGAGCAGTTCTTC.

The table lists this clonotype with many counts. V gene TRBV7-8 combines with J gene TRBJ1-1, with D uncertain. The CDR3 has 13 amino acids. Germline values: CDR1 SGHVS, CDR2 FQNEAQ. The ends were cut back, 0 bases at V and 2 bases at J, with 4 bases in the middle. The CDR3 DNA follows: TGTGCCAGCAGCTTAGCACCCAACACTGAAGCTTTCTTT. It is translated as CASSLAPNTEAFF.